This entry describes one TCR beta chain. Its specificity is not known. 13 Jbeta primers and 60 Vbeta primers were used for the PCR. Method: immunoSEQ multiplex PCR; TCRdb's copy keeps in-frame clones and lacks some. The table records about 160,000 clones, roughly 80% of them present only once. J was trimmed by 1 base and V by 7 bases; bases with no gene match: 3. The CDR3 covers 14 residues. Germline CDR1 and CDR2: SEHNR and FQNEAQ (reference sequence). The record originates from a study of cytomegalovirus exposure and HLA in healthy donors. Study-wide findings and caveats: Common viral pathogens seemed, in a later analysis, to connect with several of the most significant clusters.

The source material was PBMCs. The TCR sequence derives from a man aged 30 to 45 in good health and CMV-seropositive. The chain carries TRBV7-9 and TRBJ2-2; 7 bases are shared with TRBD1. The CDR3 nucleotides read TGTGCCAGCATCGGGACAGTGAACACCGGGGAGCTGTTTTTT. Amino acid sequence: CASIGTVNTGELFF.